This T cell receptor (beta chain) emerged from a study of cytomegalovirus exposure and HLA in healthy donors. Both 60 Vbeta primers and 13 Jbeta primers went into the PCR. Assay: immunoSEQ multiplex PCR; the TCRdb copy retains only in-frame clones and omits some. This sample's table has tens of thousands of clones. Concerning this clone: Antigen unknown. Sequence at one end of the junction differs from germline and may be a read error.

Study-wide findings and caveats: Highest at DRB1 and lowest at HLA-C, TCR association rates differed among HLA loci in a later analysis.

Sequenced input: PBMCs. This TCR derives from a male donor in good health and CMV-seronegative.

The CDR3 spells CASSGEGGRTEDFF. CDR3 bases: TGTGCCAGCAGTGGCGAGGGGGGGAGGACTGAAGATTTCTTT. The chain links TRBV2 to TRBJ1-1; tentatively, D is TRBD1 (6 bases). CDR3 size: 14 residues. CDR1 and CDR2 from the germline V gene are SNHLY and FYNNEI.